This is a list of T cell receptor beta chains from one sample in a study of identical twins. Using its own MiXCR run on the 5' RACE reads, TCRdb lists one record per CDR3 protein. The repertoire holds some 460,000 distinct CDR3 sequences, with 13% to 15% as singletons. The sample was also linked to a second study, of yellow fever vaccine responses in identical twins.

The sample was CD4+ T cells sorted from blood. Receptor source: a woman aged 18-29 years in good health. Each CDR3 is given with its conserved first and last residue. Fields, in order: D gene, clone size, V gene, J gene, CDR3 DNA, CDR3 protein. D genes are given only for firm matches. Clone size is not always given. Where it is, it says once, few, many or a class for expanded clones.

TRBD1	.	TRBV6-2/TRBV6-3	TRBJ2-2	TGTGCCAGCAAACGGGACAGAGCGAACACCGGGGAGCTGTTTTTT	CASKRDRANTGELFF
TRBD1	.	TRBV7-2	TRBJ1-1	TGTGCCAGCAGCTACACTTGGACAGGGATCGCTGAAGCTTTCTTT	CASSYTWTGIAEAFF
.	many	TRBV7-6	TRBJ1-3	TGTGCCAGCAGCCCCTGGGCCGACGGGAACACCATATATTTT	CASSPWADGNTIYF
TRBD2	.	TRBV11-2	TRBJ2-2	TGTGCCAGCAGCTACGGACTAGCGGGTACCGGGGAGCTGTTTTTT	CASSYGLAGTGELFF
.	few	TRBV7-2	TRBJ2-7	TGTGCCAGCAGCTTATTTGGGCCGAGCTCCTACGAGCAGTACTTC	CASSLFGPSSYEQYF
.	few	TRBV10-3	TRBJ2-3	TGTGCCATCAGTGAGTCAAGTAGAGATACGCAGTATTTT	CAISESSRDTQYF
TRBD2	few	TRBV6-1	TRBJ2-5	TGTGCCAGCAGGCAATCCGGGACTAAAATCCAAGAGACCCAGTACTTC	CASRQSGTKIQETQYF
.	few	TRBV2	TRBJ2-3	TGTGCCAGCATCTTTGAGGCTAGCACAGATACGCAGTATTTT	CASIFEASTDTQYF
TRBD1	few	TRBV5-1	TRBJ2-1	TGCGCCAGCAGCTCGATAGCAGGGGGCGATGAGCAGTTCTTC	CASSSIAGGDEQFF
.	many	TRBV5-1	TRBJ2-7	TGCGCCAGCAGCTTGGACGGGGCTCGAACCTACGAGCAGTACTTC	CASSLDGARTYEQYF
.	many	TRBV7-9	TRBJ2-2	TGTGCCAGCAGCTTAAGGGCCGAAGACACCGGGGAGCTGTTTTTT	CASSLRAEDTGELFF
.	.	TRBV20-1	TRBJ2-1	TGCAGTGTCAGGTCTGCGCCCTCCTACAATGAGCAGTTCTTC	CSVRSAPSYNEQFF
.	few	TRBV6-5	TRBJ2-7	TGTGCCAGCAGTTACTCGGGTGGGGAGCAGTACTTC	CASSYSGGEQYF
TRBD1	few	TRBV5-5	TRBJ1-5	TGTGCCAGCAGCTTGTGGGACAGCCCCAATCAGCCCCAGCATTTT	CASSLWDSPNQPQHF